This T cell receptor (beta chain) was obtained from a study of regulatory T cells in long-lasting Graves disease. This clonotype was recorded many times. Time point in this sample: newly diagnosed GD, antithyroid drugs for less than 3 months. The TCR library was made from RNA extracted from PBMCs. Graves' disease diagnosis used American Thyroid Association guidelines. Building of the TCR beta libraries involved iRepertoire HTBI primers and Arm-PCR of CDR3 regions. Original handling: Samples revealed approximately 60 TRBV and fewer than 15 TRBJ segments. Each CDR3 protein gets one entry after TCRdb re-called the multiplex PCR reads with MiXCR. The V and J calls and clone size come from TCRdb's table, not from the authors' own analysis. The data contain under 700,000 distinct CDR3 sequences, around 16% of them singletons. The CDR3 totals 14 residues. J gave up 0 bases and V 8 bases, and 4 bases lay outside the gene matches. Germline V lookup: CDR1 MNHNS, CDR2 SASEGT.

This sample also belongs to another study, concerning T cells in Graves' hyperthyroidism and ophthalmopathy. According to that study: Most clonotypes expanded in the thyroid (above 0.001) were also present in blood. The model identified upcoming ophthalmopathy a median approximately six months ahead of onset.

The receptor was derived from a woman aged 35 to 59 with Graves disease. The chain is built from TRBV6-1 and TRBJ2-7; 10 bases agree with TRBD2. The material sequenced was peripheral blood mononuclear cells (PBMCs), taken at new diagnosis, from a patient treated with antithyroid drugs. This CDR3 reads CASGSGGSSYEQYF. The CDR3 DNA reads TGTGCCAGCGGTAGCGGGGGGAGCTCCTACGAGCAGTACTTC.